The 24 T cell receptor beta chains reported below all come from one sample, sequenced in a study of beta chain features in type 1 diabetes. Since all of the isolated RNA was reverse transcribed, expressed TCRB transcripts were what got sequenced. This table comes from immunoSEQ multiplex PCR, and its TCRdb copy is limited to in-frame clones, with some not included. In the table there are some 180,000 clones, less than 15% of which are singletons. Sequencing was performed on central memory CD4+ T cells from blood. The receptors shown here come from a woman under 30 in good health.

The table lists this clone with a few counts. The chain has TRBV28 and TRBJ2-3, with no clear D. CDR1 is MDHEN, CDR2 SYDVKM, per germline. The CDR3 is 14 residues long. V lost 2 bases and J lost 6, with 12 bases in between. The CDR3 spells CASSLGVMADTQYF. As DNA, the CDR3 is TGTGCCAGCAGTTTAGGAGTTATGGCGGATACGCAGTATTTT. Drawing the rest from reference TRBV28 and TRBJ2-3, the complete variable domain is DVKVTQSSRYLVKRTGEKVFLECVQDMDHENMFWYRQDPGLGLRLIYFSYDVKMKEKGDIPEGYSVSREKKERFSLILESASTNQTSMYLCASSLGVMADTQYFGPGTRLTVL.

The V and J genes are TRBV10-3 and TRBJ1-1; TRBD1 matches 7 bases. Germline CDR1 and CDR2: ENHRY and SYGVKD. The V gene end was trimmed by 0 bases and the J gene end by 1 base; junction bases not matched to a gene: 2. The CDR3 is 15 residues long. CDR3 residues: CAISESQGQNTEAFF. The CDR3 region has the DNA TGTGCCATCAGTGAGTCACAGGGGCAGAACACTGAAGCTTTCTTT.

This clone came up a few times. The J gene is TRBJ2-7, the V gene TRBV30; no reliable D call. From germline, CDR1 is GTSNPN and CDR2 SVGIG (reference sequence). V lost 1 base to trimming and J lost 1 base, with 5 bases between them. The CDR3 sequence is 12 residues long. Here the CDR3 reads CAWSAQSYEQYF. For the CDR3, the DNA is TGTGCCTGGAGTGCACAGTCCTACGAGCAGTACTTC. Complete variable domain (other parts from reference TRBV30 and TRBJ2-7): SQTIHQWPATLVQPVGSPLSLECTVEGTSNPNLYWYRQAAGRGLQLLFYSVGIGQISSEVPQNLSASRPQDRQFILSSKKLLLSDSGFYLCAWSAQSYEQYFGPGTRLTVT.

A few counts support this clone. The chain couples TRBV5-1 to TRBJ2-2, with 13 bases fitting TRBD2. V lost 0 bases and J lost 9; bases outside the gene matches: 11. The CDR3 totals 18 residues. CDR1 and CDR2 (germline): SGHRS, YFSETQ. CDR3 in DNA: TGCGCCAGCAGCTTGGCCTTAGGGACTAGCGGGATTTTTTGGGAGCTGTTTTTT. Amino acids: CASSLALGTSGIFWELFF.

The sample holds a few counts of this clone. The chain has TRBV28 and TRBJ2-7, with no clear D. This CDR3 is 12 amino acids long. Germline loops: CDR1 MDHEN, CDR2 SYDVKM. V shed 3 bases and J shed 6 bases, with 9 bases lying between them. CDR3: CASSFVVGEQYF. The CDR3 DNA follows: TGTGCCAGCAGTTTTGTCGTCGGCGAGCAGTACTTC.

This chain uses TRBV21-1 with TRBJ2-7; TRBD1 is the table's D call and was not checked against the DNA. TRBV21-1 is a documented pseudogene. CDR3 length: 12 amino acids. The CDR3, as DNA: TGTGCCAGCAGCAATTTGGGCCCGGAGCAGTACTTC. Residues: CASSNLGPEQYF.

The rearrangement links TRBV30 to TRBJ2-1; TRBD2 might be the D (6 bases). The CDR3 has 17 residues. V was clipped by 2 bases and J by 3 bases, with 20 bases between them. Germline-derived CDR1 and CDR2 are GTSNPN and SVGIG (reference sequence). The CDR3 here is CAWSYSQPGEFYNEQFF. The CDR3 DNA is TGTGCCTGGAGTTATTCCCAACCGGGAGAGTTCTACAATGAGCAGTTCTTC.

The DNA of the CDR3 is TGTGCCAGTAGTATACGGGCAGGGATGAACACTGAAGCTTTCTTT. Translating gives CASSIRAGMNTEAFF. This chain uses TRBV19 with TRBJ1-1; the D gene is possibly TRBD1 (5 bases). Between the trimmed V and J ends, which lost 2 bases and 0 bases, there was a span of 10 bases. The CDR3 length is 15 residues. The germline V gene encodes CDR1 LNHDA and CDR2 SQIVND (reference sequence).

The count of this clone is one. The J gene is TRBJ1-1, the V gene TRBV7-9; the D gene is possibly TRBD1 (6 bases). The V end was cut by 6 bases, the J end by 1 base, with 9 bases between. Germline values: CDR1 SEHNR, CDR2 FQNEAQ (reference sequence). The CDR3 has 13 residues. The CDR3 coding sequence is TGTGCCAGCAGTGGACAGACGAACACTGAAGCTTTCTTT. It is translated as CASSGQTNTEAFF.

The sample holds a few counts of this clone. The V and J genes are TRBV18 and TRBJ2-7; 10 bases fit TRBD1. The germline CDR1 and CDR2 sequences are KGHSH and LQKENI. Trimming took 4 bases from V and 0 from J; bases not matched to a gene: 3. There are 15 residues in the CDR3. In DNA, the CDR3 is TGTGCCAGCTCACGGGACAGGGGCAACTCCTACGAGCAGTACTTC. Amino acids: CASSRDRGNSYEQYF.

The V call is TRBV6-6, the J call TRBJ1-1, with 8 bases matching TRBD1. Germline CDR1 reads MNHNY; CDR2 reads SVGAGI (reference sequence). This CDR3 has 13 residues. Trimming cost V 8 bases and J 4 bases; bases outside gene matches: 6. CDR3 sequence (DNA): TGTGCCAGCGGCAGGGGGCATGGCACTGAAGCTTTCTTT. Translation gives CASGRGHGTEAFF.

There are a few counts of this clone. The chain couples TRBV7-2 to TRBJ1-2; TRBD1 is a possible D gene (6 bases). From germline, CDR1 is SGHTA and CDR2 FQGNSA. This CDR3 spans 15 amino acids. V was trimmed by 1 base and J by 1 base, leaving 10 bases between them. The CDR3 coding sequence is TGTGCCAGCAGCTTAGATAGACAGGATAACTATGGCTACACCTTC. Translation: CASSLDRQDNYGYTF.

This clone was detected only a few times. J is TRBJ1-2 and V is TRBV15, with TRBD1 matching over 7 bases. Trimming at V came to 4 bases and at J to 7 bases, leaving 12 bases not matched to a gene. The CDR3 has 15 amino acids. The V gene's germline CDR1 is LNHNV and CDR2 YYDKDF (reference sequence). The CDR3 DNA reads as TGTGCCACCAGCAACCGGGACCCCCGACAGGGTGGCTACACCTTC. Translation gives CATSNRDPRQGGYTF. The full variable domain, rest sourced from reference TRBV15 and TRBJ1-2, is DAMVIQNPRYQVTQFGKPVTLSCSQTLNHNVMYWYQQKSSQAPKLLFHYYDKDFNNEADTPDNFQSRRPNTSFCFLDIRSPGLGDTAMYLCATSNRDPRQGGYTFGSGTRLTVV.

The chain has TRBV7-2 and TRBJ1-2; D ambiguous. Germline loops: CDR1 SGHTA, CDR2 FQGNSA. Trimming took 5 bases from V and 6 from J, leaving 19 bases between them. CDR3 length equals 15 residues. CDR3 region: CASSLDNGMRNGYTF. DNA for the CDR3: TGTGCCAGCAGCCTAGACAACGGGATGAGGAATGGCTACACCTTC.

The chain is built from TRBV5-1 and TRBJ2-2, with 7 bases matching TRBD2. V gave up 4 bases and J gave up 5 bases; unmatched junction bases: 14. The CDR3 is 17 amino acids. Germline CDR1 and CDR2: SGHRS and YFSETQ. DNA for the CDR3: TGCGCCAGCAGCCGGGACGGGCTAGCGGTTAGTACCGGGGAGCTGTTTTTT. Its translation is CASSRDGLAVSTGELFF.

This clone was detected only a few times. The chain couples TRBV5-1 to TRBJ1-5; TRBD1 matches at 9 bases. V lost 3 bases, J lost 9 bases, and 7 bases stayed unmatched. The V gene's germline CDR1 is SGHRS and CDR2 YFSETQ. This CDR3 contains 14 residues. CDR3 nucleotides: TGCGCCAGCAGCTCAACAGGGGGCCAATCGCCCCAGCATTTT. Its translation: CASSSTGGQSPQHF. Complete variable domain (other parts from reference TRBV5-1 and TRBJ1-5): KAGVTQTPRYLIKTRGQQVTLSCSPISGHRSVSWYQQTPGQGLQFLFEYFSETQRNKGNFPGRFSGRQFSNSRSEMNVSTLELGDSALYLCASSSTGGQSPQHFGDGTRLSIL.

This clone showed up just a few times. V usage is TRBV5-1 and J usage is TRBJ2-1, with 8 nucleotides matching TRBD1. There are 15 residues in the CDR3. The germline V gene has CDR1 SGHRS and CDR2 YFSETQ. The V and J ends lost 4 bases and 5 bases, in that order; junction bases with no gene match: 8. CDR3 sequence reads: CASSASTGGHNEQFF. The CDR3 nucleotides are TGCGCCAGCAGCGCATCTACAGGGGGGCACAATGAGCAGTTCTTC. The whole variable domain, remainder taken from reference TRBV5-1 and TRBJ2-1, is KAGVTQTPRYLIKTRGQQVTLSCSPISGHRSVSWYQQTPGQGLQFLFEYFSETQRNKGNFPGRFSGRQFSNSRSEMNVSTLELGDSALYLCASSASTGGHNEQFFGPGTRLTVL.

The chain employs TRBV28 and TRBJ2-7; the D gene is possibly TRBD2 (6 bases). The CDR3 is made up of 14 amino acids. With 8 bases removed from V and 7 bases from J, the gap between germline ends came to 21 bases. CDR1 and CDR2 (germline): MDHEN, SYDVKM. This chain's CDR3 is CASCPGTDLGEQYF. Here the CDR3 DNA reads TGTGCCAGCTGCCCCGGGACTGATCTAGGAGAGCAGTACTTC.

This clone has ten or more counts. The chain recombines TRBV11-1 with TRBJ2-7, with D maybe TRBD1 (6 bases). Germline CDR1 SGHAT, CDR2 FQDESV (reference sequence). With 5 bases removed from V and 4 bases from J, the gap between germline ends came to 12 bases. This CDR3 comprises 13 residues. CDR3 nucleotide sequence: TGTGCCAGCAGCGAGGGGGTTGAGTACGAGCAGTACTTC. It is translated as CASSEGVEYEQYF.

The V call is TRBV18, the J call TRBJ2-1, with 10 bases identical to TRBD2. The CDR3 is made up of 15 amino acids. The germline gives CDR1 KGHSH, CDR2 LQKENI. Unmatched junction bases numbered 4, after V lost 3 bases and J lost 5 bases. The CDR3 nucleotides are TGTGCCAGCTCACCCCGGACTAGCGGTAACAATGAGCAGTTCTTC. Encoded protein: CASSPRTSGNNEQFF.

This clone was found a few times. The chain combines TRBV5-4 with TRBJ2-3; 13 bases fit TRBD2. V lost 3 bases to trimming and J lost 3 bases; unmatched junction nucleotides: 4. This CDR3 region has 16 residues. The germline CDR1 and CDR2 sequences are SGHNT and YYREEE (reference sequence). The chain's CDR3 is CASSSRTSGRTDTQYF. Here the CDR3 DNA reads TGTGCCAGCAGCTCCCGGACTAGCGGGAGAACAGATACGCAGTATTTT.

CDR3 coding DNA: TGTGCCAGCAGCTTTAACGCGGACTGGGGCACTGAAGCTTTCTTT. As protein: CASSFNADWGTEAFF. This sequence joins TRBV5-6 and TRBJ1-1; D gene uncertain. This CDR3 is built from 15 residues. The germline V gene encodes CDR1 SGHDT and CDR2 YYEEEE. Trimming took off 2 bases at V and 4 bases at J, with 15 bases between the two ends.

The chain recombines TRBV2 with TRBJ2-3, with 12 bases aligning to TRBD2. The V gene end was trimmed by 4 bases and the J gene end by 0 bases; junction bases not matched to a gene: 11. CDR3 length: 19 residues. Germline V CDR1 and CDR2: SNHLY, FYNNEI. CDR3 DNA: TGTGCCAGCAGTGTCGGTGGACTAGCGGGACGTGCTAGCACAGATACGCAGTATTTT. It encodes CASSVGGLAGRASTDTQYF.

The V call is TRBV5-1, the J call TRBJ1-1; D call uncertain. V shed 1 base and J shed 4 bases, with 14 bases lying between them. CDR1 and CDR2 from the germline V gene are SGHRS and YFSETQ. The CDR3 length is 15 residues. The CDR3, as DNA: TGCGCCAGCAGCTTGAATTCGGGTGTGAGCACTGAAGCTTTCTTT. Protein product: CASSLNSGVSTEAFF.